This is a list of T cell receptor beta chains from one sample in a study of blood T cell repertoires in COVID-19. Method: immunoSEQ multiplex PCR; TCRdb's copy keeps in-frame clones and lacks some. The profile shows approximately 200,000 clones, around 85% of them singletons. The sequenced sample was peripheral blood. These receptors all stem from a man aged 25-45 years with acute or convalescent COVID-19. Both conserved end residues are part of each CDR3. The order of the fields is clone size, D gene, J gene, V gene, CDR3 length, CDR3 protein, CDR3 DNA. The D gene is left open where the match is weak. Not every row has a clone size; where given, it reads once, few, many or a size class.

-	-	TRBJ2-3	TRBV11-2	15	CASSMSQVKADTQYF	TGTGCCAGCAGCATGAGCCAGGTAAAGGCAGATACGCAGTATTTT
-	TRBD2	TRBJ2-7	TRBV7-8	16	CASSPRLAGGHYEQYF	TGTGCCAGCAGCCCACGACTAGCGGGAGGTCATTACGAGCAGTACTTC
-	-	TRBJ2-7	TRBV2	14	CASAPRGARYEQYF	TGTGCCAGCGCCCCCCGGGGGGCTAGATACGAGCAGTACTTC
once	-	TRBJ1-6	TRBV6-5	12	CASSWPGSPLHF	TGTGCCAGCAGTTGGCCAGGGTCACCCCTCCACTTT
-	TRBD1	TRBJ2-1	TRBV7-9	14	CASSPQDRNNEQFF	TGTGCCAGCAGCCCACAGGACAGGAACAATGAGCAGTTCTTC
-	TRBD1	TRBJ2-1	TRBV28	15	CASSGTGLAYNEQFF	TGTGCCAGCAGTGGGACAGGCCTAGCCTACAATGAGCAGTTCTTC
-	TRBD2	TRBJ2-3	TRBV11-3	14	CASSRGGSADTQYF	TGTGCCAGCAGCCGCGGGGGTTCGGCAGATACGCAGTATTTT
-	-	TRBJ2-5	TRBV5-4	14	CASSLGQLQETQYF	TGTGCCAGCAGCTTGGGACAGCTCCAAGAGACCCAGTACTTC
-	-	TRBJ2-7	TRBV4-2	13	CASSQAQGYEQYF	TGTGCCAGCAGCCAAGCTCAGGGTTACGAGCAGTACTTC
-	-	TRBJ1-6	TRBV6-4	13	CASSSGAVSPLHF	TGTGCCAGCAGTTCAGGGGCCGTTTCACCCCTCCACTTT
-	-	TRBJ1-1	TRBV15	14	CATSRDRVGTEAFF	TGTGCCACCAGCAGAGATCGGGTGGGCACTGAAGCTTTCTTT
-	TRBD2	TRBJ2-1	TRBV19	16	CASSIDQVAGDNEQFF	TGTGCCAGTAGTATAGATCAGGTAGCGGGGGACAATGAGCAGTTCTTC
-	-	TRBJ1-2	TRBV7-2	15	CASSSHTDSYYGYTF	TGTGCCAGCAGCTCCCATACTGACAGCTACTATGGCTACACCTTC
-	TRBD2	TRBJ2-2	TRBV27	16	CASSLGLAVNTGELFF	TGTGCCAGCAGTTTAGGTCTAGCGGTCAACACCGGGGAGCTGTTTTTT
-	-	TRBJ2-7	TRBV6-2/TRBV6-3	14	CASTPVQGLYEQYF	TGTGCCAGCACCCCAGTGCAGGGACTCTACGAGCAGTACTTC
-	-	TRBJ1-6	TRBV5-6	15	CASSLQRTRNSPLHF	TGTGCCAGCAGTTTGCAAAGGACAAGAAATTCACCCCTCCACTTT
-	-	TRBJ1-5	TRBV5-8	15	CASSALQGVGQPQHF	TGTGCCAGCAGCGCGTTACAGGGAGTGGGTCAGCCCCAGCATTTT
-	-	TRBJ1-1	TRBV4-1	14	CASSHPGVNTEAFF	TGCGCCAGCAGCCATCCCGGGGTGAACACTGAAGCTTTCTTT
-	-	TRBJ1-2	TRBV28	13	CASSLTGLYGYTF	TGTGCCAGCAGTTTAACAGGGCTCTATGGCTACACCTTC
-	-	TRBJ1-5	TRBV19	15	CASSIVQAINQPQHF	TGTGCCAGTAGTATAGTACAGGCGATCAATCAGCCCCAGCATTTT
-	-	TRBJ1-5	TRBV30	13	CAWSDTGRQPQHF	TGTGCCTGGAGTGATACAGGGCGTCAGCCCCAGCATTTT
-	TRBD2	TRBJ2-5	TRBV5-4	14	CASSAGTIQETQYF	TGTGCCAGCAGCGCCGGGACTATCCAAGAGACCCAGTACTTC
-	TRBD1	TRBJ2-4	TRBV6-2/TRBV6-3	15	CASSDPGQGLNIQYF	TGTGCCAGCAGTGACCCGGGACAGGGGCTAAACATTCAGTACTTC
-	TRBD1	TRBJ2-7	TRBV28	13	CACEGTGGYEQYF	TGTGCCTGCGAGGGGACAGGGGGTTACGAGCAGTACTTC
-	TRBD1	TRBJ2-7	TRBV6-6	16	CASSYWRDRAPYEQYF	TGTGCCAGCAGTTACTGGAGGGACAGGGCCCCCTACGAGCAGTACTTC
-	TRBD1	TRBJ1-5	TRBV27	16	CASSRSRDRQNQPQHF	TGTGCCAGCAGTCGTTCCCGGGACAGGCAAAATCAGCCCCAGCATTTT
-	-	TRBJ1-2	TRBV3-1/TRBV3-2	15	CASSQEGAGVAGYTF	TGTGCCAGCAGCCAAGAAGGTGCAGGGGTCGCAGGCTACACCTTC
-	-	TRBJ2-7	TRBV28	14	CASSFGGSRHEQYF	TGTGCCAGCAGTTTTGGTGGGAGTCGACACGAGCAGTACTTC
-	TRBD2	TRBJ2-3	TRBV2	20	CASSERGLAGVWGLTDTQYF	TGTGCCAGCAGTGAAAGGGGACTAGCGGGAGTGTGGGGACTCACAGATACGCAGTATTTT
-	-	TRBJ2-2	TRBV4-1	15	CASSQGFGNTGELFF	TGCGCCAGCAGCCAAGGATTCGGGAACACCGGGGAGCTGTTTTTT
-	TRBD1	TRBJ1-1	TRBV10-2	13	CASSGTGSTEAFF	TGCGCCAGCAGTGGGACAGGGAGCACTGAAGCTTTCTTT
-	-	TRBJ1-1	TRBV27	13	CASRGLQRTEAFF	TGTGCCAGCAGGGGACTGCAGCGGACTGAAGCTTTCTTT
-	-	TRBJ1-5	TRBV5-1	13	CASSPGLDQPQHF	TGCGCCAGCAGCCCCGGGTTAGATCAGCCCCAGCATTTT